Described below is a single T cell receptor (beta chain) sequence and its context. The antigen is unknown. These data originate in a study of lymphopenia after photon versus proton radiotherapy. J lost 2 bases, V lost 5 bases, and 8 bases had no gene match. This CDR3 region has 15 residues. Looked up from germline, CDR1 is SGHDT and CDR2 is YYEEEE. The table came from immunoSEQ multiplex PCR; TCRdb's copy has only in-frame clones and leaves some out. Of some 64,000 clones listed, approximately 86% are singletons. Broader study findings: Post-nadir diversity loss with photons came from oligoclonal expansion, particularly CD8+ Temra cells.

Sequenced here: peripheral blood, sampled from a patient treated with proton-based radiotherapy. The rearrangement uses TRBV5-6 and TRBJ2-7; 9 bases fit TRBD1. The TCR originated in a man older than 75 with esophageal cancer. CDR3 region: CASRLLTGGTYEQYF. CDR3 sequence (DNA): TGTGCCAGCAGGCTACTTACAGGGGGCACCTACGAGCAGTACTTC.